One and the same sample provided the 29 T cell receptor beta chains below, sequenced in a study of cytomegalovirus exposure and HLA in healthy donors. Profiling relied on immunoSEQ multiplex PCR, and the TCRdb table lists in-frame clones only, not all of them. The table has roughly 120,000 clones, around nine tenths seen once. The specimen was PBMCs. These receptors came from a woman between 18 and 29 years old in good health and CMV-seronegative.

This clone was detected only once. Here the CDR3 reads CASSWTTPPQAFF. CDR3 in DNA: TGTGCCAGCAGTTGGACAACGCCCCCCCAGGCTTTCTTT. The chain is built from TRBV6-1 and TRBJ1-1, with D perhaps matching TRBD1 (5 bases). This CDR3 is 13 amino acids long. Germline values: CDR1 MNHNS, CDR2 SASEGT. V gave up 5 bases and J gave up 11 bases, with 18 bases separating them.

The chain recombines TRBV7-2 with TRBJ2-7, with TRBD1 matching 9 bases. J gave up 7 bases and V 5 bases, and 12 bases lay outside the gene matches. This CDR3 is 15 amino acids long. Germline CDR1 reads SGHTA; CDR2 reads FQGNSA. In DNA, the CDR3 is TGTGCCAGCAGCCCAGGGACAGGGTGGGGAGGGGAGCAGTACTTC. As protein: CASSPGTGWGGEQYF.

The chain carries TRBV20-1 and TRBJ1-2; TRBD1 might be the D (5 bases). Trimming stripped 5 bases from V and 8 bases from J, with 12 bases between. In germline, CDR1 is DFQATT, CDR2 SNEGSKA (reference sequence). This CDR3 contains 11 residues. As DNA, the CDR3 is TGCAGTGCTCAGGGTGGTCGGGGCTACACCTTC. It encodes CSAQGGRGYTF.

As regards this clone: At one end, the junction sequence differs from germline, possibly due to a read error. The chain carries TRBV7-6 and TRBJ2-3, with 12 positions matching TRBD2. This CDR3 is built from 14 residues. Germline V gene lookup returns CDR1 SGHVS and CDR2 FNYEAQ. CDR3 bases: TGTGCCAGCAGCCTAGCGGGGGGGTCAGATACGCAGTATTTT. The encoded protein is CASSLAGGSDTQYF.

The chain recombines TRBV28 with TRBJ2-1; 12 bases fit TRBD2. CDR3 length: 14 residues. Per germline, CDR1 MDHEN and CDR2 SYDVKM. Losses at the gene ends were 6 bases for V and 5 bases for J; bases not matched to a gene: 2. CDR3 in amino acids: CASRGLAGHNEQFF. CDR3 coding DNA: TGTGCCAGCAGAGGACTAGCGGGGCACAATGAGCAGTTCTTC. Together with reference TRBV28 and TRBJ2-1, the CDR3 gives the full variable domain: DVKVTQSSRYLVKRTGEKVFLECVQDMDHENMFWYRQDPGLGLRLIYFSYDVKMKEKGDIPEGYSVSREKKERFSLILESASTNQTSMYLCASRGLAGHNEQFFGPGTRLTVL.

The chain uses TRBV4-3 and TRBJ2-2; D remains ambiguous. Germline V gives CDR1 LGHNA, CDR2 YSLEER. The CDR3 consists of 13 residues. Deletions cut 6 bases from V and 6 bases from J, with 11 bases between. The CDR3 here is CASSPFSPGELFF. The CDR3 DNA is TGCGCCAGCAGTCCCTTTAGTCCCGGGGAGCTGTTTTTT.

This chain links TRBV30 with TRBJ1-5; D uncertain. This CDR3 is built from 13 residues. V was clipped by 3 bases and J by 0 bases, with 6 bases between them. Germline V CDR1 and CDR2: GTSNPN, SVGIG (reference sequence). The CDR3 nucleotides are TGTGCCTGGAGAGCGAATAGCAATCAGCCCCAGCATTTT. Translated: CAWRANSNQPQHF.

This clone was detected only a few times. CDR3 loop: CASRTTGTGYTF. The DNA for the CDR3 is TGTGCCAGCAGGACCACAGGTACTGGCTACACCTTC. The chain is built from TRBV11-2 and TRBJ1-2; D is perhaps TRBD1 (5 bases). The CDR3 contains 12 residues. Germline lookup yields CDR1 SGHAT and CDR2 FQNNGV. Trimming took off 6 bases at V and 7 bases at J, with 12 bases between the two ends.

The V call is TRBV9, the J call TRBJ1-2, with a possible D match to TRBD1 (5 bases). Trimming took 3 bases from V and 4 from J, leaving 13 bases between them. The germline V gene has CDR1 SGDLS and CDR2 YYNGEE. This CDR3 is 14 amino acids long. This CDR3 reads CASSAASGIYGYTF. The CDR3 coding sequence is TGTGCCAGCAGCGCGGCCTCAGGGATCTATGGCTACACCTTC. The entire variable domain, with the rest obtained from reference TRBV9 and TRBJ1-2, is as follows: DSGVTQTPKHLITATGQRVTLRCSPRSGDLSVYWYQQSLDQGLQFLIQYYNGEERAKGNILERFSAQQFPDLHSELNLSSLELGDSALYFCASSAASGIYGYTFGSGTRLTVV.

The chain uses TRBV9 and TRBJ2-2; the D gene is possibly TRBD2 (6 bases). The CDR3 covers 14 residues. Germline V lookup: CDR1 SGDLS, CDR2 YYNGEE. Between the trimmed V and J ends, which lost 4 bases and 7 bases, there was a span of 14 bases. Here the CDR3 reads CASSMPLANGELFF. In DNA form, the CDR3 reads TGTGCCAGCAGCATGCCACTAGCTAACGGGGAGCTGTTTTTT.

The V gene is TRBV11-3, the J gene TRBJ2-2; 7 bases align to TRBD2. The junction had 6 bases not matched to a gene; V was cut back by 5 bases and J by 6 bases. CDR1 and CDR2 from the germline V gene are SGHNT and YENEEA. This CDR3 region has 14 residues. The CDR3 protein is CASSPWGGAGELFF. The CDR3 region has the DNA TGTGCCAGCAGCCCCTGGGGGGGTGCCGGGGAGCTGTTTTTT.

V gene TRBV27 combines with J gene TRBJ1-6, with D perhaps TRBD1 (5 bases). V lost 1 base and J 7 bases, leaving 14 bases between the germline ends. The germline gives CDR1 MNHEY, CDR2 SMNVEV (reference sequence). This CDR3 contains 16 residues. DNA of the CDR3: TGTGCCAGCAGTTTATTCGCAGAAAGGGGAAATTCACCCCTCCACTTT. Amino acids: CASSLFAERGNSPLHF.

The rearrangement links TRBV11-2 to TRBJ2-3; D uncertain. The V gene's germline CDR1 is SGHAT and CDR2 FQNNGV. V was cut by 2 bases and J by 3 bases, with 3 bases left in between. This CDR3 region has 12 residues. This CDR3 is CASSLYTDTQYF. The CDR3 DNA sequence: TGTGCCAGCAGCTTATATACAGATACGCAGTATTTT. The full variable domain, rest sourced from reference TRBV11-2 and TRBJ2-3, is EAGVAQSPRYKIIEKRQSVAFWCNPISGHATLYWYQQILGQGPKLLIQFQNNGVVDDSQLPKDRFSAERLKGVDSTLKIQPAKLEDSAVYLCASSLYTDTQYFGPGTRLTVL.

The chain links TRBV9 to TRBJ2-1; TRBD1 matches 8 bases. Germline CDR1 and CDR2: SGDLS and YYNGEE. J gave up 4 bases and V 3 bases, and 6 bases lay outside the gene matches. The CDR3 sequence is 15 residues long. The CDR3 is CASSGRTGSYNEQFF. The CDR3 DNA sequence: TGTGCCAGCAGCGGAAGGACAGGGAGTTACAATGAGCAGTTCTTC.

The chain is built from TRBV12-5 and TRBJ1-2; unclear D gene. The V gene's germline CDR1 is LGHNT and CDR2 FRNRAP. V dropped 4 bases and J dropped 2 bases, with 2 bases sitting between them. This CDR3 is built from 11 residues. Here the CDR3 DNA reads TGTGCTAGTGGTTCGAACTATGGCTACACCTTC. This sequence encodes CASGSNYGYTF.

The CDR3 here is CSALNEKLFF. CDR3 nucleotides: TGCAGTGCTCTTAATGAAAAACTGTTTTTT. V gene TRBV20-1 combines with J gene TRBJ1-4; D is uncertain. Trimming shortened V by 5 bases and J by 4 bases, and 2 bases separated the two germline ends. The CDR3 is made up of 10 amino acids. Germline CDR1 reads DFQATT; CDR2 reads SNEGSKA (reference sequence).

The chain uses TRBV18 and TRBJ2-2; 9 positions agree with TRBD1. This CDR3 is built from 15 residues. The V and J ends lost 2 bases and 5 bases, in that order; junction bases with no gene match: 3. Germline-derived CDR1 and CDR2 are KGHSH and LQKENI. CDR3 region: CASSPSTGGTGELFF. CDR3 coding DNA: TGTGCCAGCTCACCATCGACAGGGGGTACCGGGGAGCTGTTTTTT. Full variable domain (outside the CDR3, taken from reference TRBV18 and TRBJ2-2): NAGVMQNPRHLVRRRGQEARLRCSPMKGHSHVYWYRQLPEEGLKFMVYLQKENIIDESGMPKERFSAEFPKEGPSILRIQQVVRGDSAAYFCASSPSTGGTGELFFGEGSRLTVL.

CDR3 DNA: TGTGCCAGCAGTTTATTCTCGAGAATAAATTCACCCCTCCACTTT. Protein sequence: CASSLFSRINSPLHF. This chain joins TRBV28 and TRBJ1-6; D unresolved. Trimming left V 1 base short and J 7 bases short, with 11 bases between. In germline, CDR1 is MDHEN, CDR2 SYDVKM. This CDR3 spans 15 amino acids.

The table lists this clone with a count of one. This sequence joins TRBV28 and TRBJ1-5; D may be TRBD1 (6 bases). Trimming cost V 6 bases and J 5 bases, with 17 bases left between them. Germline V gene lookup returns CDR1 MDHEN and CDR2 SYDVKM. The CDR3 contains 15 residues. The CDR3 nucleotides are TGTGCCAGCAGCAGGGTGGGGGGGGCCTATCAGCCCCAGCATTTT. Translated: CASSRVGGAYQPQHF.

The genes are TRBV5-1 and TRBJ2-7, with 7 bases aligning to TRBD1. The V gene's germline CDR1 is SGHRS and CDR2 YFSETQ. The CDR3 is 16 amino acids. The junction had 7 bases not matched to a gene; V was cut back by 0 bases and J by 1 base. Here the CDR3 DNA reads TGCGCCAGCAGCTTGGTTCCACAGGGGTCTTCCTACGAGCAGTACTTC. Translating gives CASSLVPQGSSYEQYF. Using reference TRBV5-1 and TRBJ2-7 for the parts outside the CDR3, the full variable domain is KAGVTQTPRYLIKTRGQQVTLSCSPISGHRSVSWYQQTPGQGLQFLFEYFSETQRNKGNFPGRFSGRQFSNSRSEMNVSTLELGDSALYLCASSLVPQGSSYEQYFGPGTRLTVT.

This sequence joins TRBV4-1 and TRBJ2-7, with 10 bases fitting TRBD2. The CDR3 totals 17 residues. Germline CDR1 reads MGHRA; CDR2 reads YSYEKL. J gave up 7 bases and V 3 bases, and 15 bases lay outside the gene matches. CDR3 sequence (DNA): TGCGCCAGCAGCCACCTTCTAGCGGGAGAGGTGAGGAAGGAGCAGTACTTC. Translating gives CASSHLLAGEVRKEQYF.

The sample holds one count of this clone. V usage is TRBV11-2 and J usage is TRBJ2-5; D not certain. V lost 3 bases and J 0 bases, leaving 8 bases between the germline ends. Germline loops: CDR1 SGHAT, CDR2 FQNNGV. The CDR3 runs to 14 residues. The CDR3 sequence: CASSFVPDQETQYF. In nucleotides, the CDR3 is TGTGCCAGCAGCTTTGTTCCGGACCAAGAGACCCAGTACTTC.

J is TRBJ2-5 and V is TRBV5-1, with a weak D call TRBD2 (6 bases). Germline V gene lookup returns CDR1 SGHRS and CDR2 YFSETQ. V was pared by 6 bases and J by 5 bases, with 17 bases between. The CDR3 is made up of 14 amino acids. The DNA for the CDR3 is TGCGCCAGCAAGGATGTCCTAGCGTCGGAGACCCAGTACTTC. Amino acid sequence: CASKDVLASETQYF.

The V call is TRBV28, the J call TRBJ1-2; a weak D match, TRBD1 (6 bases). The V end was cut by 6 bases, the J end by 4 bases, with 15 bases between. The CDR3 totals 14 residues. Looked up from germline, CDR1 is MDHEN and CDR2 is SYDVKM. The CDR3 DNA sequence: TGTGCCAGCAGACCATCCGGGACACGCTATGGCTACACCTTC. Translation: CASRPSGTRYGYTF.

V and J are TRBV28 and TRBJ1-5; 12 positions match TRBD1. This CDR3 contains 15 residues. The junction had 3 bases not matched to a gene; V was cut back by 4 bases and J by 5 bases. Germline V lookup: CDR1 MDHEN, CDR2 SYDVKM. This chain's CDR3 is CASSSGTGGDQPQHF. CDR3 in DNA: TGTGCCAGCAGTTCCGGGACAGGGGGCGATCAGCCCCAGCATTTT. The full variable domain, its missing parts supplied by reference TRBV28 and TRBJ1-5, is DVKVTQSSRYLVKRTGEKVFLECVQDMDHENMFWYRQDPGLGLRLIYFSYDVKMKEKGDIPEGYSVSREKKERFSLILESASTNQTSMYLCASSSGTGGDQPQHFGDGTRLSIL.

CDR3 sequence (DNA): TGTGCCAGCAGGCTGCGGGAAGCAGGGCCTTATGGCTACACCTTC. It encodes CASRLREAGPYGYTF. The chain is built from TRBV28 and TRBJ1-2; D may be TRBD1 (5 bases). The germline CDR1 and CDR2 sequences are MDHEN and SYDVKM. Between the trimmed V and J ends, which lost 6 bases and 5 bases, there was a span of 19 bases. The CDR3 sequence is 15 residues long.

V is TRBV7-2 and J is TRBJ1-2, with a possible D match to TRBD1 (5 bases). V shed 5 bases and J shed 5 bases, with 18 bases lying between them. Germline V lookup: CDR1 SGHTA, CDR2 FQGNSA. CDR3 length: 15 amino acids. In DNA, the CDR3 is TGTGCCAGCAGCCAGGGATTTCGGGGGACTTATGGCTACACCTTC. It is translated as CASSQGFRGTYGYTF.

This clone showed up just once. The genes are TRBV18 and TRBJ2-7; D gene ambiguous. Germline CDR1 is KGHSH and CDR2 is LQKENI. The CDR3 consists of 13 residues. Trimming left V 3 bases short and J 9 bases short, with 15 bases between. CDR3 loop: CASSPDMAERQYF. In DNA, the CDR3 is TGTGCCAGCTCACCGGATATGGCCGAGCGGCAGTACTTC.

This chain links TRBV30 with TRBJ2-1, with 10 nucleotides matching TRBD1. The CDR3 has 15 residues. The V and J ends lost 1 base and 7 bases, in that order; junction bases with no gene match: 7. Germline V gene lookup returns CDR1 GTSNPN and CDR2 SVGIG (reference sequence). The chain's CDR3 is CAWSAGTGALNEQFF. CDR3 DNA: TGTGCCTGGAGTGCCGGGACAGGGGCGTTAAATGAGCAGTTCTTC. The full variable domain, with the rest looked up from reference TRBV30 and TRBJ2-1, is SQTIHQWPATLVQPVGSPLSLECTVEGTSNPNLYWYRQAAGRGLQLLFYSVGIGQISSEVPQNLSASRPQDRQFILSSKKLLLSDSGFYLCAWSAGTGALNEQFFGPGTRLTVL.